Presented here are 29 T cell receptor beta chains from one specimen sequenced in a study of response to subunit inactivated influenza vaccine. TCRdb independently ran MiXCR on the RT-PCR reads; one entry per CDR3 protein. The repertoire holds roughly 460,000 distinct CDR3 sequences, with approximately 9.9% as singletons. The sample in question was PBMCs from blood, obtained about 40 days after vaccination. These receptors were taken from a man aged 50 to 59 who received an inactivated influenza vaccine.

This clonotype appeared many times. The CDR3 spells CSGQGSSGDIQYF. CDR3 coding DNA: TGCAGCGGACAGGGGTCGAGCGGGGACATTCAGTACTTC. The V gene is TRBV29-1, the J gene TRBJ2-4, with a possible D match to TRBD1 (8 bases). Germline assignment: CDR1 SQVTM and CDR2 ANQGSEA. This CDR3 is 13 amino acids long. Trimming left V 7 bases short and J 8 bases short, with 18 bases between.

The chain is built from TRBV20-1 and TRBJ2-7; TRBD2 matches at 15 bases. The ends lost 3 bases at V and 5 bases at J; junction bases unmatched: 5. Looked up from germline, CDR1 is DFQATT and CDR2 is SNEGSKA (reference sequence). CDR3 size: 15 residues. The CDR3 here is CSASGTSGRFDEQYF. The CDR3 nucleotides are TGCAGTGCTAGCGGGACTAGCGGGAGGTTCGACGAGCAGTACTTC.

This clonotype appeared a few times. The rearrangement uses TRBV4-2 and TRBJ1-1; D unresolved. V was pared by 7 bases and J by 1 base, with 13 bases between. Germline lookup yields CDR1 LGHNA and CDR2 YNFKEQ. This CDR3 region has 14 residues. CDR3 sequence (DNA): TGTGCCAGCATTTCCGGCGCTTCGAACACTGAAGCTTTCTTT. Amino acids: CASISGASNTEAFF.

This clonotype occurred many times. This rearrangement joins TRBV20-1 to TRBJ1-4; D is unresolved. Germline V gene lookup returns CDR1 DFQATT and CDR2 SNEGSKA (reference sequence). This CDR3 is built from 15 residues. V was shortened by 0 bases and J by 3 bases, with 11 bases between the two germline ends. DNA for the CDR3: TGCAGTGCTAGAGATTTACAGAAGCCTAATGAAAAACTGTTTTTT. The encoded protein is CSARDLQKPNEKLFF.

The sample holds many counts of this clonotype. V and J are TRBV4-2 and TRBJ2-3; 10 positions match TRBD2. Per the germline V gene, CDR1 is LGHNA and CDR2 is YNFKEQ. With 0 bases clipped from V and 3 bases from J, the junction kept 6 bases outside the gene matches. The length of the CDR3 is 17 residues. The CDR3 nucleotides are TGTGCCAGCAGCCAAGAAGTCCTAGCGGGAGTTACAGATACGCAGTATTTT. This encodes CASSQEVLAGVTDTQYF.

This clonotype has just a few counts. This chain joins TRBV9 and TRBJ2-2; D is possibly TRBD1 (5 bases). The CDR3 totals 14 residues. Germline CDR1 and CDR2: SGDLS and YYNGEE. The V end lost 1 base, the J end lost 6 bases, and 10 bases lay between the germline ends. CDR3 sequence reads: CASSVQGRSGELFF. In DNA, the CDR3 is TGTGCCAGCAGCGTACAGGGAAGGTCCGGGGAGCTGTTTTTT.

A note on this clonotype: One base away lies a much larger clone, so this may be a sequencing read error. The rearrangement joins TRBV12-3 or TRBV12-4 to TRBJ2-1; a weak D match, TRBD2 (6 bases). The CDR3 totals 16 residues. The CDR3 nucleotides are TGTGCCAGCAGTTATGTGGCGGGGAGCCCCTACAATGAGCACTTCTTC. The encoded protein is CASSYVAGSPYNEHFF.

V and J are TRBV5-6 and TRBJ2-1; 11 nucleotides agree with TRBD2. The V gene end was trimmed by 3 bases and the J gene end by 8 bases; junction bases not matched to a gene: 13. CDR1 and CDR2 (germline): SGHDT, YYEEEE. The CDR3 consists of 17 residues. As DNA, the CDR3 is TGTGCCAGCAGCTACCTTGCCCCGACTAGCGGGAAATATGAGCAGTTCTTC. Its protein product is CASSYLAPTSGKYEQFF. Looking up the rest from reference TRBV5-6 and TRBJ2-1 gives the full variable domain: DAGVTQSPTHLIKTRGQQVTLRCSPKSGHDTVSWYQQALGQGPQFIFQYYEEEERQRGNFPDRFSGHQFPNYSSELNVNALLLGDSALYLCASSYLAPTSGKYEQFFGPGTRLTVL.

This clonotype was counted many times. The chain joins TRBV5-1 to TRBJ2-1, with TRBD2 matching 13 bases. V shed 0 bases, J shed 1 base, and the junction held 7 bases outside the gene matches. The CDR3 is made up of 19 amino acids. Germline V CDR1 and CDR2: SGHRS, YFSETQ. CDR3 amino acids: CASSLAGLAGARSYNEQFF. The CDR3 DNA reads TGCGCCAGCAGCTTGGCCGGACTAGCGGGGGCCCGTTCCTACAATGAGCAGTTCTTC.

This rearrangement joins TRBV7-2 to TRBJ1-1; unclear D gene. Germline values: CDR1 SGHTA, CDR2 FQGNSA. The V end was cut by 0 bases, the J end by 2 bases, with 10 bases between. The CDR3 is 15 amino acids. Written as DNA, the CDR3 is TGTGCCAGCAGCTTAGCTGGGATTCCAAACACTGAAGCTTTCTTT. Protein product: CASSLAGIPNTEAFF.

The table lists this clonotype with many counts. The chain links TRBV20-1 to TRBJ1-2, with D possibly TRBD1 on 6 matching bases. CDR1 is DFQATT, CDR2 SNEGSKA, per germline (reference sequence). The CDR3 has 14 residues. V was clipped by 1 base and J by 7 bases, with 16 bases between them. The CDR3 loop reads CSARVRGGRFGYTF. The CDR3 nucleotides are TGCAGTGCTAGAGTAAGGGGGGGACGATTTGGCTACACCTTC.

The V gene is TRBV28, the J gene TRBJ2-7, with TRBD2 matching 10 bases. V lost 3 bases and J lost 0; bases outside the gene matches: 8. Germline CDR1 and CDR2: MDHEN and SYDVKM. CDR3 length: 17 amino acids. The CDR3 coding sequence is TGTGCCAGCAGTTTTCGGGTTAGCGGGGGGAGCTCCTACGAGCAGTACTTC. It is translated as CASSFRVSGGSSYEQYF.

The V gene is TRBV28, the J gene TRBJ1-1, with a possible D match to TRBD1 (6 bases). Between the trimmed V and J ends, which lost 3 bases and 7 bases, there was a span of 12 bases. There are 13 residues in the CDR3. The V gene's germline CDR1 is MDHEN and CDR2 SYDVKM. The CDR3 nucleotides are TGTGCCAGCAGTTTGAACAGGGCCTATGAAGCTTTCTTT. Its translation is CASSLNRAYEAFF.

This clonotype has at least ten counts. The genes are TRBV29-1 and TRBJ1-2; 12 nucleotides match TRBD1. Germline values: CDR1 SQVTM, CDR2 ANQGSEA. This CDR3 region has 15 residues. The J segment lost 4 bases and the V segment lost 6 bases, leaving 9 bases of the junction unmatched. The CDR3 bases are TGCAGCGTGGAAACCGGGACAGGGGGCCCCTATGGCTACACCTTC. Amino acid sequence: CSVETGTGGPYGYTF.

This clonotype has a count of ten or more. The rearrangement joins TRBV14 to TRBJ2-7; no clear D gene. This CDR3 has 12 residues. The germline V gene has CDR1 SGHDN and CDR2 FVKESK. V was cut by 1 base and J by 6 bases, with 7 bases left in between. In DNA, the CDR3 is TGTGCCAGCAGCCAAGGGACCGTCGAGCAGTACTTC. It specifies CASSQGTVEQYF.

This clonotype was observed many times. The chain uses TRBV29-1 and TRBJ2-5; 8 nucleotides match TRBD1. Trimming cost V 2 bases and J 5 bases; bases outside gene matches: 10. This CDR3 comprises 15 residues. Germline lookup yields CDR1 SQVTM and CDR2 ANQGSEA. The CDR3 DNA follows: TGCAGCGTTGAAAGGACAGGGAGGCCGGGGGAGACCCAGTACTTC. This sequence encodes CSVERTGRPGETQYF.

V is TRBV15 and J is TRBJ1-2; D unclear. V was clipped by 0 bases and J by 7 bases, with 12 bases between them. The CDR3 sequence is 14 residues long. Germline-derived CDR1 and CDR2 are LNHNV and YYDKDF (reference sequence). The CDR3 region is CATSRDGPVGGYTF. CDR3 DNA: TGTGCCACCAGCAGAGATGGCCCGGTTGGTGGCTACACCTTC.

This clonotype turned up a few times. The DNA of the CDR3 is TGTGCCAGCAGCCAAGAGGCCATGGGGGTAACTGAAGCTTTCTTT. The encoded protein is CASSQEAMGVTEAFF. The rearrangement joins TRBV4-2 to TRBJ1-1; D is possibly TRBD1 (5 bases). The CDR3 covers 15 residues. Germline CDR1 is LGHNA and CDR2 is YNFKEQ. Between the trimmed V and J ends, which lost 0 bases and 5 bases, there was a span of 13 bases.

This clonotype occurred a few times. The J gene is TRBJ2-3, the V gene TRBV28; 7 bases fit TRBD1. Germline V lookup: CDR1 MDHEN, CDR2 SYDVKM. This CDR3 is built from 14 residues. V was clipped by 5 bases and J by 4 bases; unmatched bases: 6. The DNA for the CDR3 is TGTGCCAGCAGTCCCCGAAGGGGGCCAGATACGCAGTATTTT. Translation gives CASSPRRGPDTQYF.

This clonotype was found many times. J is TRBJ2-7 and V is TRBV7-8, with 7 bases fitting TRBD1. Looked up from germline, CDR1 is SGHVS and CDR2 is FQNEAQ. V shed 3 bases, J shed 3 bases, and the junction held 5 bases outside the gene matches. CDR3 length equals 14 residues. The CDR3 bases are TGTGCCAGCAGCTTGACCGGGACAGACTACGAGCAGTACTTC. Its translation: CASSLTGTDYEQYF. The variable domain in full, with the rest retrieved from reference TRBV7-8 and TRBJ2-7, is GAGVSQSPRYKVAKRGQDVALRCDPISGHVSLFWYQQALGQGPEFLTYFQNEAQLDKSGLPSDRFFAERPEGSVSTLKIQRTQQEDSAVYLCASSLTGTDYEQYFGPGTRLTVT.

V usage is TRBV12-3 or TRBV12-4 and J usage is TRBJ2-7; 8 bases match TRBD2. This CDR3 is 14 amino acids long. V trimming: 3 bases; J trimming: 5 bases; junction bases outside the gene matches: 6. CDR3 nucleotides: TGTGCCAGCAGTTTCTCCGGGACTAGGCACGAGCAGTACTTC. This sequence encodes CASSFSGTRHEQYF.

The table lists this clonotype with many counts. This chain uses TRBV20-1 with TRBJ2-2, with TRBD2 identical over 10 bases. V was clipped by 6 bases and J by 4 bases; unmatched bases: 14. CDR3 length: 17 amino acids. Germline V gene lookup returns CDR1 DFQATT and CDR2 SNEGSKA (reference sequence). CDR3 in amino acids: CSAYGTSDYHLTGELFF. The CDR3 DNA reads TGCAGTGCCTATGGGACTAGCGACTATCACCTCACCGGGGAGCTGTTTTTT.

This sequence joins TRBV10-3 and TRBJ2-3; a weak D match, TRBD2 (5 bases). Looked up from germline, CDR1 is ENHRY and CDR2 is SYGVKD. This CDR3 spans 18 amino acids. Trimming removed 0 bases at V and 2 bases at J, with 18 bases between. CDR3 sequence: CAISESIPYKRLTDTQYF. The CDR3 DNA is TGTGCCATCAGTGAGTCGATCCCATATAAGCGGCTCACAGATACGCAGTATTTT.

This clonotype was picked up many times. The rearrangement links TRBV20-1 to TRBJ2-1; 8 nucleotides align to TRBD2. The CDR3 totals 13 residues. V lost 4 bases, J lost 4 bases, and 3 bases stayed unmatched. CDR1 and CDR2 from the germline V gene are DFQATT and SNEGSKA (reference sequence). The CDR3, as DNA: TGCAGTGCTATCGCGGGAGGTTACAATGAGCAGTTCTTC. Translated, it gives CSAIAGGYNEQFF.

The rearrangement links TRBV20-1 to TRBJ2-3; no definite D call. The V and J ends lost 5 bases and 0 bases respectively, with 12 bases between them. In germline, CDR1 is DFQATT, CDR2 SNEGSKA (reference sequence). The CDR3 runs to 14 residues. CDR3 region: CSAPVGLSTDTQYF. Here the CDR3 DNA reads TGCAGTGCTCCTGTTGGCCTTAGCACAGATACGCAGTATTTT.

This clonotype was detected a few times. The rearrangement uses TRBV6-5 and TRBJ2-3; no reliable D call. Trimming removed 2 bases from V and 2 bases from J, with 14 bases in between. CDR1 MNHEY and CDR2 SVGAGI come from the germline V gene. The CDR3 runs to 16 residues. CDR3 sequence (DNA): TGTGCCAGCAGTTACACGACCGGGTTAATCACAGATACGCAGTATTTT. Translation: CASSYTTGLITDTQYF.

This clonotype was counted only a few times. The CDR3 reads CSAREARGDNEQFF. For the CDR3, the DNA is TGCAGTGCTAGAGAGGCGCGGGGGGACAATGAGCAGTTCTTC. J is TRBJ2-1 and V is TRBV20-1; TRBD2 matches at 8 bases. In germline, CDR1 is DFQATT, CDR2 SNEGSKA (reference sequence). V shed 0 bases and J 5 bases; nucleotides not matched to a gene: 3. The CDR3 covers 14 residues.

This clonotype was seen a few times. The gene calls are TRBV2 and TRBJ2-1, with D unresolved. The CDR3 has 13 amino acids. Trimming took 6 bases from V and 5 from J, leaving 11 bases between them. From germline, CDR1 is SNHLY and CDR2 FYNNEI. The CDR3 DNA sequence: TGTGCCAGCAGCCGGCAGCTTAACAATGAGCAGTTCTTC. Encoded protein: CASSRQLNNEQFF.

This clonotype turned up a few times. The chain employs TRBV6-2 or TRBV6-3 and TRBJ2-1; a weak D match, TRBD2 (5 bases). The germline V gene has CDR1 MNHEY and CDR2 SVGEGT. This CDR3 spans 12 amino acids. The V end was cut by 1 base, the J end by 10 bases, with 8 bases between. Here the CDR3 reads CASSYLAGEQFF. CDR3 DNA sequence: TGTGCCAGCAGTTACTTGGCGGGCGAGCAGTTCTTC.